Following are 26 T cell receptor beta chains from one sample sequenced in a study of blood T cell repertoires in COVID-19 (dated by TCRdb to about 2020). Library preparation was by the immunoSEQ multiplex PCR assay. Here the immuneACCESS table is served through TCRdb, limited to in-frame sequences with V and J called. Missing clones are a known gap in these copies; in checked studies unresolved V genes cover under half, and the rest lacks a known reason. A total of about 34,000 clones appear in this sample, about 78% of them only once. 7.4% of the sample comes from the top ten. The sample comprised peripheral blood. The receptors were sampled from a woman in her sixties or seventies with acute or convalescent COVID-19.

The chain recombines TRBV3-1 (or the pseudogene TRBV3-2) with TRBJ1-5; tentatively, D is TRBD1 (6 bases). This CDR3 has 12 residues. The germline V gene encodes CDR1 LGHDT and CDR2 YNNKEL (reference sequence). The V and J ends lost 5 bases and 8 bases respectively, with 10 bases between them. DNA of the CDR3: TGTGCCAGCAGCTCACAGGGTGAGCCCCAGCATTTT. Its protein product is CASSSQGEPQHF.

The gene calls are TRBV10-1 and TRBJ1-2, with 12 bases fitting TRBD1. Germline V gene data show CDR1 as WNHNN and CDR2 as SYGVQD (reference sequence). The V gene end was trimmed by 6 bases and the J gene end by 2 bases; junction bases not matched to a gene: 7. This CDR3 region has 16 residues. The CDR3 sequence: CASRPSGTGGNYGYTF. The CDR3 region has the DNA TGCGCCAGCAGACCTTCTGGGACAGGGGGCAACTATGGCTACACCTTC.

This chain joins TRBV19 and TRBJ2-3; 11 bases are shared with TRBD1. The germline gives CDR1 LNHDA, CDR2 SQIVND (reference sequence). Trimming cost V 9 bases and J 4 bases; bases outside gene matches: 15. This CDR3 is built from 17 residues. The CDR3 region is CASRAGMGQGVADTQYF. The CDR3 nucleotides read TGTGCCAGCCGGGCCGGGATGGGACAGGGGGTAGCAGATACGCAGTATTTT.

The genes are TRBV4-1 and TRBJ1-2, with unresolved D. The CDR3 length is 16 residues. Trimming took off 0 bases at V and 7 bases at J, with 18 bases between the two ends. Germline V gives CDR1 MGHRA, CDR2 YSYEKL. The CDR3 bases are TGCGCCAGCAGCCAAGATTATCCACCGAGGGCTGGTGGCTACACCTTC. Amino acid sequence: CASSQDYPPRAGGYTF.

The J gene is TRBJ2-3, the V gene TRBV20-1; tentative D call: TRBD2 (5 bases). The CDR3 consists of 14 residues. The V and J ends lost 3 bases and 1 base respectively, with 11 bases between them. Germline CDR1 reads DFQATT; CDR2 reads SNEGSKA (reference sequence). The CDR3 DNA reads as TGCAGTGCTAGTGGGAACGGGGGCACAGATACGCAGTATTTT. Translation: CSASGNGGTDTQYF.

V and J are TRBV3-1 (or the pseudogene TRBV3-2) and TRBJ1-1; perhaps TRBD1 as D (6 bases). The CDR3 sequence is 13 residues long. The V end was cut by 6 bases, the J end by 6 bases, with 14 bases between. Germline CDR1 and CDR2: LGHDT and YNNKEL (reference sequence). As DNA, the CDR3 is TGTGCCAGCAGAGGCGGGGGCTACGCTGAAGCTTTCTTT. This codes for CASRGGGYAEAFF.

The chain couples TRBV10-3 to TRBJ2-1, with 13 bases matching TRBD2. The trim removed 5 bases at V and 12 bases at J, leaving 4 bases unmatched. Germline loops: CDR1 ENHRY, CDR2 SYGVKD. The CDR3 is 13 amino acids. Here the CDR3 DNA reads TGTGCCATCAGTCCGACTAGCGGGGGGATGCAGTTCTTC. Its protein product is CAISPTSGGMQFF.

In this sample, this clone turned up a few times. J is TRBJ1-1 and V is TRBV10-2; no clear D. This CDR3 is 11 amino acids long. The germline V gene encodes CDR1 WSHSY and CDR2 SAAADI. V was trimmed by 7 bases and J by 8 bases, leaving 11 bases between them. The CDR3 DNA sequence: TGCGCCAGCATCACAGCCCACGAAGCTTTCTTT. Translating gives CASITAHEAFF.

In nucleotides, the CDR3 is TGTGCCAGCAGCCCCACGGGACAGCTCACAGATACGCAGTATTTT. Translation gives CASSPTGQLTDTQYF. The chain has TRBV7-3 and TRBJ2-3; 7 nucleotides line up with TRBD1. The CDR3 extends over 15 amino acids. The germline V gene has CDR1 SGHTA and CDR2 FQGTGA. The ends lost 5 bases at V and 2 bases at J; junction bases unmatched: 7.

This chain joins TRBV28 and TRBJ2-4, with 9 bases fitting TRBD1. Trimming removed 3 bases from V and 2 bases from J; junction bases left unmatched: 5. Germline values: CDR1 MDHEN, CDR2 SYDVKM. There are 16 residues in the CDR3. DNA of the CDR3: TGTGCCAGCAGTTTCTTGGGACAGGGATCCAAAAACATTCAGTACTTC. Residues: CASSFLGQGSKNIQYF.

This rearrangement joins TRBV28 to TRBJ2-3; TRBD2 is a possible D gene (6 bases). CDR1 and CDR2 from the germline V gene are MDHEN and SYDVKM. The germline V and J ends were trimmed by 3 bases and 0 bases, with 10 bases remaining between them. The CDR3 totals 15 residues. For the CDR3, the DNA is TGTGCCAGCAGTTTGACGGGAGCAAGCACAGATACGCAGTATTTT. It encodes CASSLTGASTDTQYF.

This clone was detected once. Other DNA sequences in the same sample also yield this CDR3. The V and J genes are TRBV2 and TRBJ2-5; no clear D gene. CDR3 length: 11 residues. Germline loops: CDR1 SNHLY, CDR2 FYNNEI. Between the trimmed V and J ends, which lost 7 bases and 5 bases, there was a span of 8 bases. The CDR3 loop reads CASNSRETQYF. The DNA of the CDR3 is TGTGCCAGCAATTCCCGGGAGACCCAGTACTTC.

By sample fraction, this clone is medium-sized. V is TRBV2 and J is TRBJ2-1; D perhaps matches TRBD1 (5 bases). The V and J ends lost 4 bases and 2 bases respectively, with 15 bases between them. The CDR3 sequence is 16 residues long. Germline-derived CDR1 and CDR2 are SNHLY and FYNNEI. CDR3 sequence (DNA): TGTGCCAGCAGTGGTGTGACAGTTCCACCCTACAATGAGCAGTTCTTC. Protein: CASSGVTVPPYNEQFF.

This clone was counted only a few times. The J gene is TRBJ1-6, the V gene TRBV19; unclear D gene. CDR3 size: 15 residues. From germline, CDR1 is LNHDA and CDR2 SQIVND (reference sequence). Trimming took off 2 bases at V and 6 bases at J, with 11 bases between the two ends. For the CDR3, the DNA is TGTGCCAGTAGTATAAGCGGTTCGGCTAATTCACCCCTCCACTTT. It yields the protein CASSISGSANSPLHF.

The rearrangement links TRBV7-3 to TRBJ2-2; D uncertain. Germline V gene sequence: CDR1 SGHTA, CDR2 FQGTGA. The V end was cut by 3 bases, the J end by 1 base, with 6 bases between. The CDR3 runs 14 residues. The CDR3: CASSLAGNTGELFF. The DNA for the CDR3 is TGTGCCAGCAGCTTGGCAGGGAACACCGGGGAGCTGTTTTTT.

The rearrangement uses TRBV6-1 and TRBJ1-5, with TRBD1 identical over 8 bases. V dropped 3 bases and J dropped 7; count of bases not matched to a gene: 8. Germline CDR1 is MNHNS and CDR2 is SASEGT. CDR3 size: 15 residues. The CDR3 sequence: CASSEVTGVEQPQHF. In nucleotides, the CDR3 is TGTGCCAGCAGTGAGGTGACAGGGGTGGAGCAGCCCCAGCATTTT.

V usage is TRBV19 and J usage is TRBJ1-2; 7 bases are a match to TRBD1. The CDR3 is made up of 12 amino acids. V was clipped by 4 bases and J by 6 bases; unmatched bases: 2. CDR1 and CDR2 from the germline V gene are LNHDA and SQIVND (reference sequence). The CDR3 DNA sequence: TGTGCCAGTAGTACCCAGGGGGATGGCTACACCTTC. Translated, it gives CASSTQGDGYTF. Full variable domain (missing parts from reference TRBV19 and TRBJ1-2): DGGITQSPKYLFRKEGQNVTLSCEQNLNHDAMYWYRQDPGQGLRLIYYSQIVNDFQKGDIAEGYSVSREKKESFPLTVTSAQKNPTAFYLCASSTQGDGYTFGSGTRLTVV.

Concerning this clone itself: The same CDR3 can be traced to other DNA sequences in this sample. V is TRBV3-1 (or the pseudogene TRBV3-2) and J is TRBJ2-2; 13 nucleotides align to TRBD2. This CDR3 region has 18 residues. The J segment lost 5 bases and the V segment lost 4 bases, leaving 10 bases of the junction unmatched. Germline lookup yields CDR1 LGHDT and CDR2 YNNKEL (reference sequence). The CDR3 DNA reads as TGTGCCAGCAGCCTCGGACTAGCGGGGGCTTCAGGGACCGGGGAGCTGTTTTTT. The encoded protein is CASSLGLAGASGTGELFF.

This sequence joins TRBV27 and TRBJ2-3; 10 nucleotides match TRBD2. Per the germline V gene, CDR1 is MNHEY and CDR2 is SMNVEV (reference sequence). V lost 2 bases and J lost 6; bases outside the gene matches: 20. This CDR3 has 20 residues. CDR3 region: CASSLSGGAVSFPPTDTQYF. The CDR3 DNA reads TGTGCCAGCAGTTTAAGCGGGGGGGCCGTGTCTTTTCCCCCAACGGATACGCAGTATTTT.

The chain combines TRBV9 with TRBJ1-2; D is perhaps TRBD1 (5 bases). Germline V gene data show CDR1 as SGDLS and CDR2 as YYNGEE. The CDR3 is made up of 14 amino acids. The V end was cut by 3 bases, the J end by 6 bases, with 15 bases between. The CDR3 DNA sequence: TGTGCCAGCAGCGACAGCGGGGGAGGGAATGGCTACACCTTC. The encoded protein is CASSDSGGGNGYTF. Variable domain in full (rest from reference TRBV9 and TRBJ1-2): DSGVTQTPKHLITATGQRVTLRCSPRSGDLSVYWYQQSLDQGLQFLIQYYNGEERAKGNILERFSAQQFPDLHSELNLSSLELGDSALYFCASSDSGGGNGYTFGSGTRLTVV.

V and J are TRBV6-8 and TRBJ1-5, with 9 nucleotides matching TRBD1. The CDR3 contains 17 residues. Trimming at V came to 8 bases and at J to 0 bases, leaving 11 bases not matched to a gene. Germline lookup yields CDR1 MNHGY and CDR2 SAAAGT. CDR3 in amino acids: CASGTSGTGNSNQPQHF. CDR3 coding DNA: TGTGCCAGCGGGACGTCGGGGACAGGGAATAGCAATCAGCCCCAGCATTTT.

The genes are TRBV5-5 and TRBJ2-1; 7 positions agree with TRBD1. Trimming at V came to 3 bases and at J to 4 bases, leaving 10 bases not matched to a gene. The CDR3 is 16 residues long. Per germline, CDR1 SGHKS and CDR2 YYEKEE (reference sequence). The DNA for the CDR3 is TGTGCCAGCAGCTCTGCCCCGGGACAGATGTACAATGAGCAGTTCTTC. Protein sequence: CASSSAPGQMYNEQFF.

CDR3: CAISQGTGEGEQYF. In DNA, the CDR3 is TGTGCCATCAGTCAGGGGACAGGGGAGGGCGAGCAGTACTTC. The chain joins TRBV10-3 to TRBJ2-7; TRBD1 matches at 10 bases. The CDR3 consists of 14 residues. With 5 bases clipped from V and 6 bases from J, the junction kept 7 bases outside the gene matches. The germline CDR1 and CDR2 sequences are ENHRY and SYGVKD.

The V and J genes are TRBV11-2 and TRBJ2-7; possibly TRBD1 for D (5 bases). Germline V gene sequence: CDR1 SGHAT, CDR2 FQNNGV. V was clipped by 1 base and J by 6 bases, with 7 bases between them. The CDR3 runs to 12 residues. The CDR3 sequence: CASSLAGPEQYF. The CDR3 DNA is TGTGCCAGCAGCTTAGCAGGGCCCGAGCAGTACTTC. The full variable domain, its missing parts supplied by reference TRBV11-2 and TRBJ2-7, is EAGVAQSPRYKIIEKRQSVAFWCNPISGHATLYWYQQILGQGPKLLIQFQNNGVVDDSQLPKDRFSAERLKGVDSTLKIQPAKLEDSAVYLCASSLAGPEQYFGPGTRLTVT.

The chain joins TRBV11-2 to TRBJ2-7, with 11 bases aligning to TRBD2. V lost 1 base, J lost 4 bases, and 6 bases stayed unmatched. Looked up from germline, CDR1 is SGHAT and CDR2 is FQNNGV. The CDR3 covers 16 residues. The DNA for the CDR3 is TGTGCCAGCAGCTTAGTGTCCTCTAGCGGGGGGTACGAGCAGTACTTC. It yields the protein CASSLVSSSGGYEQYF.

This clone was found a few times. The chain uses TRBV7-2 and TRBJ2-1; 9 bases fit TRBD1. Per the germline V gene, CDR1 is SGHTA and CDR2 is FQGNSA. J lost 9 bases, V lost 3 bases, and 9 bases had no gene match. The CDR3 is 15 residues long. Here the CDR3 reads CASSFTGGMASEQFF. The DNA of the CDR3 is TGTGCCAGCAGCTTTACAGGGGGCATGGCGTCTGAGCAGTTCTTC.